This TCR beta chain is drawn from a study of beta chain features in type 1 diabetes. About the study: Age, gender and cell yields were similar between patients and healthy donors.

Reverse transcription of all isolated RNA meant that expressed TCRB transcripts were sequenced. The data were produced by immunoSEQ multiplex PCR, yet TCRdb's version contains in-frame clones alone and is incomplete. The sample shows 600,000 to 650,000 clones, roughly 15% of them seen only once. Sorted CD4+ subsets: naive, central memory, regulatory, stem cell-like memory (CD45RO/CCR7/CD25/CD127/CD95/CD27 panel). The CDR3 consists of 14 residues. V was clipped by 3 bases and J by 3 bases; unmatched bases: 5. CDR1 is SGHDT and CDR2 is YYEEEE in the germline V gene. The chain combines TRBV5-6 with TRBJ1-1, with 7 bases identical to TRBD1. Sequenced sample: naive CD4+ T cells from blood. The receptor comes from a man aged 18-30 years in good health. The CDR3 here is CASSSQGLDTEAFF. The CDR3 DNA is TGTGCCAGCAGCTCACAGGGGCTCGACACTGAAGCTTTCTTT.